This TCR beta chain was found in a study of cytomegalovirus exposure and HLA in healthy donors. The overall study: Of a few hundred genotyped donors, roughly 81% grouped in the Caucasian-associated ancestry cluster. The study, taken as a whole, reports: Association with HLA alleles at 0.05 false discovery rate was found for roughly 17,000 TCR beta sequences in a later analysis.

Both 60 Vbeta primers and 13 Jbeta primers went into the PCR. Source study methods: It was a later analysis that counted about 80 million unique TCR beta chains, of which about 10 million were shared. Here immunoSEQ multiplex PCR was the method, and the copy in TCRdb shows in-frame clones only, minus some. The V and J calls and the clone size are those of that table, but D and trimming were determined from the DNA. This sample yields 80,000 to 100,000 clones, of which around 77% are seen a single time; 3.4% belongs to the top ten. Germline CDR1 reads MNHNS; CDR2 reads SASEGT. With 1 base removed from V and 1 base from J, the gap between germline ends came to 8 bases. The CDR3 sequence is 15 residues long. About this clone itself: Its antigen is currently unknown.

It was healthy bone marrow donors who served as donors. Sequences were obtained from PBMCs. The TCR originated in a man aged 35-49 years in good health and CMV-seronegative. The V gene is TRBV6-1, the J gene TRBJ2-1, with a possible D match to TRBD2 (5 bases). CDR3 protein: CASSEDGGSYNEQFF. DNA of the CDR3: TGTGCCAGCAGTGAAGATGGCGGGTCCTACAATGAGCAGTTCTTC.